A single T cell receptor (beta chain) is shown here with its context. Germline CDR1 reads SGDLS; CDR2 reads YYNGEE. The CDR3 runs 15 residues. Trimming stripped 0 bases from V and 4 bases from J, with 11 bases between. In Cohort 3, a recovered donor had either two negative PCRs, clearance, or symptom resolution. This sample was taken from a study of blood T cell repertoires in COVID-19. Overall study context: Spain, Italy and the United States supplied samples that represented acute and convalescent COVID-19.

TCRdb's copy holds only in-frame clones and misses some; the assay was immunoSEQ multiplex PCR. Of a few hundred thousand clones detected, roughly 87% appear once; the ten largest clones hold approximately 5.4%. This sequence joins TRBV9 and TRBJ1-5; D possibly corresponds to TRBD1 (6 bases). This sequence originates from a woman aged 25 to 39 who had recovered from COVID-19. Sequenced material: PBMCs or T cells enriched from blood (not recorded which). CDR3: CASSVEDSQNQPQHF. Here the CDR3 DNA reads TGTGCCAGCAGCGTAGAGGACAGTCAGAATCAGCCCCAGCATTTT. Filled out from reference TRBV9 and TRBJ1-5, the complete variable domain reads DSGVTQTPKHLITATGQRVTLRCSPRSGDLSVYWYQQSLDQGLQFLIQYYNGEERAKGNILERFSAQQFPDLHSELNLSSLELGDSALYFCASSVEDSQNQPQHFGDGTRLSIL.